This TCR beta chain was profiled in a study of blood T cells in healthy people across ages. The V gene's germline CDR1 is MRHNA and CDR2 SNTAGT. The CDR3 has 16 amino acids. Findings and limits, study-wide: The CMV status of each donor remained undetermined, and this could have confounded shifts in expanded clonotypes. Total diversity from one million sequenced T cells was likely underestimated.

PCR was performed a second time for 7 to 11 cycles using a sample-barcoded 5' primer and a J-beta primer mix. Tags on each cDNA molecule came from a template-switch adaptor with 12 random nucleotides. TCRdb independently ran MiXCR on the 5' RACE reads; one entry per CDR3 protein. The data hold roughly 1,000,000 distinct CDR3 sequences, with around 27% observed a single time. Regarding this clonotype: Its matching antigen is unknown.

These same records also appear under a second study, on T cells of mothers and their children. This second report adds: The study found thymic selection shapes TCR recombination output similarly in related and unrelated pairs.

The sample taken for sequencing was blood. This chain uses TRBV6-4 with TRBJ2-5, with TRBD2 matching 13 bases. TRBJ2-1 explains the end of the DNA better; the J call may be wrong. The source is a girl aged 2-9 years in good health. The CDR3 sequence: CASSKLLAGGLNEQFF. For the CDR3, the DNA is TGTGCCAGCAGTAAATTACTAGCGGGGGGGCTCAATGAGCAGTTCTTC.